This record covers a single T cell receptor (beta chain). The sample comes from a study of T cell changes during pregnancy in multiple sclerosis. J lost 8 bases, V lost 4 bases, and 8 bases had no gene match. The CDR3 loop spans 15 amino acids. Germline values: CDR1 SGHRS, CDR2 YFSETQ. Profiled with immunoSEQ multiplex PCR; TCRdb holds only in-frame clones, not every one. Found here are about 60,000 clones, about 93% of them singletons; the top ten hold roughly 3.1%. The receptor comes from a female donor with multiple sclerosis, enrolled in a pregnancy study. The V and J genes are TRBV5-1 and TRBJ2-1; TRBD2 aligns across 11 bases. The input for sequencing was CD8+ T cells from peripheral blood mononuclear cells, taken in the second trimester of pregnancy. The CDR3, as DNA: TGCGCCAGCAGCGCCGGGACTAGCGGCGGGGATGAGCAGTTCTTC. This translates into CASSAGTSGGDEQFF.